This T cell receptor beta chain was sequenced in a study of T cells in Graves' hyperthyroidism and ophthalmopathy. Study at large: It was at initial diagnosis, before any treatment, that peripheral blood was collected.

Study results and limitations: In the blood, most expanded thyroid clonotypes above 0.001 appeared as well.

The source material, RNA transcripts, was used to amplify TCR beta CDR3 regions. HTBI primers were the set used in a first-round RT-PCR of the TCR CDR3. One entry per CDR3 protein results from TCRdb running MiXCR on the multiplex PCR reads. This table has 300,000 to 450,000 distinct CDR3 sequences, more than 14% appearing once. CDR1 is MNHNS, CDR2 SASEGT, per germline. Trimming cost V 2 bases and J 6 bases; bases outside gene matches: 2. CDR3 size: 15 residues. In this sample, this clonotype turned up many times. Its antigen is unknown. The V and J genes are TRBV6-1 and TRBJ2-4; TRBD2 aligns across 12 bases. The TCR originated in a woman aged 25 to 45 with Graves' ophthalmopathy. The specimen was blood. CDR3 sequence reads: CASSELAGGPNIQYF. CDR3 nucleotide sequence: TGTGCCAGCAGTGAACTAGCGGGGGGGCCAAACATTCAGTACTTC.